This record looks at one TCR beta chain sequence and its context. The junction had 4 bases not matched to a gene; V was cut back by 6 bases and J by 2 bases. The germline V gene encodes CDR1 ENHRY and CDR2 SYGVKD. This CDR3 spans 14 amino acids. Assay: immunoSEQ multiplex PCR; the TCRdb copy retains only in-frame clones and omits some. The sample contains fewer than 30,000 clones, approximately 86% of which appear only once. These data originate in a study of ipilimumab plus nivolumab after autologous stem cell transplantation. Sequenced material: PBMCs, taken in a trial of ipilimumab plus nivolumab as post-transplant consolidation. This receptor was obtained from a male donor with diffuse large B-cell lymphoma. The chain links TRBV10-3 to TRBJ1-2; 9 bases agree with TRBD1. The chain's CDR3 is CAISRDRANYGYTF. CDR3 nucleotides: TGTGCCATCAGCCGGGACAGGGCCAACTATGGCTACACCTTC.